This T cell receptor beta chain derives from a study of shared clonotypes between healthy human individuals. Study background: Plates per donor: three CD4 naive, three CD4 memory, two CD8 naive, one CD8 memory.

CDR1 GTSNPN and CDR2 SVGIG come from the germline V gene (reference sequence). The J segment lost 2 bases and the V segment lost 8 bases, leaving 9 bases of the junction unmatched. This CDR3 is built from 14 residues. Notes on this clone: Its target is not known.

Across several immunoSEQ plates, the genomic DNA of each subset was split evenly. Profiled with immunoSEQ multiplex PCR; TCRdb holds only in-frame clones, not every one. The sample consists of about 2.5 million clones, less than 95% of them appearing once. Notes on the study in general: Clonotypes that were shared across a few donors made up roughly 5% of naive CD4 clonotypes.

The sequenced sample consisted of naive CD4+ T cells from PBMCs. Stated subset: CD45RA+ positively selected. The sequence derives from a man aged 18 to 30 in good health. Some clones in this sample may be carry-over from other donors' samples. The rearrangement uses TRBV30 and TRBJ2-4; 7 bases agree with TRBD1. The DNA for the CDR3 is TGTGCCATTCAGACAGGGATATCCAAAAACATTCAGTACTTC. It codes for CAIQTGISKNIQYF. The full variable domain, rest sourced from reference TRBV30 and TRBJ2-4, is SQTIHQWPATLVQPVGSPLSLECTVEGTSNPNLYWYRQAAGRGLQLLFYSVGIGQISSEVPQNLSASRPQDRQFILSSKKLLLSDSGFYLCAIQTGISKNIQYFGAGTRLSVL.